The next 24 T cell receptor beta chains were all read from a single sample in a study of graft-versus-host responses after intestinal transplantation. The repertoire was sequenced with immunoSEQ multiplex PCR; TCRdb's copy has only in-frame clones and lacks some. The table includes approximately 15,000 clones, about 35% detected once. The culture paired around 200,000 irradiated violet-dye-labeled stimulators with around 200,000 CFSE-labeled responders. Material: alloreactive CD8+ T cells from a mixed lymphocyte reaction culture, obtained before intestinal transplant. Subset specified: CFSE-low proliferating T cells sorted from approximately six-day pre-transplant mixed lymphocyte reaction (GvH or HvG direction). These receptors came from a human patient who received an intestinal transplant.

The J gene is TRBJ1-1, the V gene TRBV7-9; D not resolved. CDR1 is SEHNR, CDR2 FQNEAQ, per germline (reference sequence). The CDR3 runs to 11 residues. V was cut by 6 bases and J by 4 bases, with 6 bases left in between. CDR3 region: CASSSATEAFF. CDR3 DNA sequence: TGTGCCAGCAGTTCGGCCACTGAAGCTTTCTTT. The variable domain in full, with the rest retrieved from reference TRBV7-9 and TRBJ1-1, is DTGVSQNPRHKITKRGQNVTFRCDPISEHNRLYWYRQTLGQGPEFLTYFQNEAQLEKSRLLSDRFSAERPKGSFSTLEIQRTEQGDSAMYLCASSSATEAFFGQGTRLTVV.

The rearrangement links TRBV25-1 to TRBJ2-5; the D is unclear. With 2 bases removed from V and 2 bases from J, the gap between germline ends came to 15 bases. The CDR3 is 16 residues long. Looked up from germline, CDR1 is MGHDK and CDR2 is SYGVNS. The CDR3 nucleotides are TGTGCCAGCAGTGAAACTACGACGTTAATACAAGAGACCCAGTACTTC. It codes for CASSETTTLIQETQYF. The whole variable domain, remainder taken from reference TRBV25-1 and TRBJ2-5, is EADIYQTPRYLVIGTGKKITLECSQTMGHDKMYWYQQDPGMELHLIHYSYGVNSTEKGDLSSESTVSRIRTEHFPLTLESARPSHTSQYLCASSETTTLIQETQYFGPGTRLLVL.

The genes are TRBV2 and TRBJ2-5, with 8 nucleotides matching TRBD2. V dropped 3 bases and J dropped 0; count of bases not matched to a gene: 6. The CDR3 sequence is 16 residues long. Germline CDR1 reads SNHLY; CDR2 reads FYNNEI. CDR3 protein: CASSERGALYQETQYF. The CDR3 nucleotides are TGTGCCAGCAGTGAGCGGGGGGCCCTATACCAAGAGACCCAGTACTTC.

This clone was detected only a few times. The chain uses TRBV11-2 and TRBJ1-1; a possible D gene is TRBD1 (5 bases). CDR3 size: 14 residues. The germline V and J ends were trimmed by 5 bases and 4 bases, with 14 bases remaining between them. Germline V gives CDR1 SGHAT, CDR2 FQNNGV. The CDR3, as DNA: TGTGCCAGCAGCCCCGGGACGGGGGTCACTGAAGCTTTCTTT. Protein product: CASSPGTGVTEAFF.

The rearrangement links TRBV9 to TRBJ2-1; possible D gene TRBD2, 6 bases. Trimming stripped 0 bases from V and 8 bases from J, with 21 bases between. Germline CDR1 is SGDLS and CDR2 is YYNGEE. The length of the CDR3 is 17 residues. The CDR3 here is CASSVAGSGNLAYEQFF. The CDR3 nucleotides are TGTGCCAGCAGCGTAGCGGGTAGCGGTAATCTTGCCTATGAGCAGTTCTTC.

The chain uses TRBV4-1 and TRBJ1-2, with no clear D. V lost 4 bases to trimming and J lost 0 bases, with 9 bases between them. The CDR3 loop spans 14 amino acids. Germline CDR1 is MGHRA and CDR2 is YSYEKL. In DNA form, the CDR3 reads TGCGCCAGCAGCCTGACCAACTCTAACTATGGCTACACCTTC. It codes for CASSLTNSNYGYTF.

This rearrangement joins TRBV27 to TRBJ2-7; D gene ambiguous. Germline values: CDR1 MNHEY, CDR2 SMNVEV (reference sequence). The CDR3 consists of 19 residues. V was clipped by 4 bases and J by 2 bases, with 27 bases between them. The CDR3 spells CASSSGAARLTFNPYEQYF. DNA of the CDR3: TGTGCCAGCAGTTCTGGTGCAGCGCGGCTAACTTTCAACCCCTACGAGCAGTACTTC.

The rearrangement uses TRBV6-5 and TRBJ2-1; TRBD1 might be the D (6 bases). The CDR3 covers 15 residues. Per germline, CDR1 MNHEY and CDR2 SVGAGI. V lost 6 bases and J lost 0, with 12 bases in between. The CDR3 nucleotides are TGTGCCAGCAGCCCCGACAGGAGCTCCTACAATGAGCAGTTCTTC. Residues: CASSPDRSSYNEQFF.

This chain uses TRBV29-1 with TRBJ1-1; unclear D gene. Germline CDR1 SQVTM, CDR2 ANQGSEA. Trimming left V 5 bases short and J 7 bases short, with 8 bases between. This CDR3 is built from 10 residues. This CDR3 reads CSVRGFEAFF. CDR3 coding DNA: TGCAGCGTTAGAGGATTTGAAGCTTTCTTT.

The V call is TRBV5-1, the J call TRBJ2-1; 8 positions agree with TRBD1. The V gene's germline CDR1 is SGHRS and CDR2 YFSETQ. The CDR3 totals 16 residues. V shed 0 bases, J shed 2 bases, and the junction held 4 bases outside the gene matches. The CDR3 region is CASSLVEQGAYNEQFF. CDR3 coding DNA: TGCGCCAGCAGCTTGGTGGAACAGGGGGCCTACAATGAGCAGTTCTTC.

The chain recombines TRBV7-9 with TRBJ1-5, with D unclear. Between the trimmed V and J ends, which lost 4 bases and 3 bases, there was a span of 7 bases. The V gene's germline CDR1 is SEHNR and CDR2 FQNEAQ (reference sequence). The CDR3 consists of 13 residues. The CDR3 sequence: CASSSGSNQPQHF. CDR3 nucleotides: TGTGCCAGCAGCTCGGGCTCCAATCAGCCCCAGCATTTT.

The V and J genes are TRBV27 and TRBJ1-1; D might be TRBD1 (5 bases). Trimming took 2 bases from V and 1 from J, leaving 8 bases between them. Germline CDR1 and CDR2: MNHEY and SMNVEV (reference sequence). CDR3 size: 14 residues. CDR3 nucleotide sequence: TGTGCCAGCAGTTTAACGGGGCCGAACACTGAAGCTTTCTTT. As protein: CASSLTGPNTEAFF.

The rearrangement joins TRBV10-2 to TRBJ2-7; D tentatively reads TRBD1 or TRBD2 (5 bases each). The V and J ends lost 8 bases and 3 bases respectively, with 11 bases between them. CDR1 and CDR2 (germline): WSHSY, SAAADI. There are 12 residues in the CDR3. CDR3: CASGSGGYEQYF. The CDR3 DNA follows: TGCGCCAGCGGTTCTGGGGGCTACGAGCAGTACTTC.

Sample share makes this clone medium-sized. The chain has TRBV9 and TRBJ1-2; D unclear. Trimming pared 2 bases from V and 4 bases from J, leaving 21 bases between. This CDR3 spans 17 amino acids. Germline CDR1 and CDR2: SGDLS and YYNGEE. The CDR3 loop is CASSVTPRVSPSYGYTF. CDR3 nucleotide sequence: TGTGCCAGCAGCGTGACCCCAAGGGTTTCTCCTTCCTATGGCTACACCTTC.

Concerning this clone itself: At one of its ends the junction is not consistent with the germline gene, which may arise from a read error. The chain uses TRBV5-1 and TRBJ1-5; D uncertain. The germline V gene has CDR1 SGHRS and CDR2 YFSETQ. This CDR3 contains 13 residues. The CDR3 reads CASSPNRDQPQHF. The CDR3 DNA reads as TGTGCCAGCAGCCCAAATCGGGATCAGCCCCAGCATTTT.

This clone was counted between two and nine times. The chain is built from TRBV5-1 and TRBJ2-1; the match to TRBD1 covers 9 bases. CDR3 length: 14 residues. Losses at the gene ends were 4 bases for V and 5 bases for J; bases not matched to a gene: 4. Looked up from germline, CDR1 is SGHRS and CDR2 is YFSETQ. For the CDR3, the DNA is TGCGCCAGCAGCCTGGGACAGGGAAACAATGAGCAGTTCTTC. It yields the protein CASSLGQGNNEQFF.

J is TRBJ2-7 and V is TRBV5-1, with 8 bases lining up with TRBD1. Germline CDR1 reads SGHRS; CDR2 reads YFSETQ. After removal of 8 bases from V and 3 bases from J, the junction contained 10 bases not matched to a gene. CDR3 size: 14 residues. The CDR3, as DNA: TGCGCCAGTCACGAGGGGACAGGATACTACGAGCAGTACTTC. The encoded protein is CASHEGTGYYEQYF.

The rearrangement links TRBV16 to TRBJ2-7; no clear D gene. Trimming took off 2 bases at V and 0 bases at J, with 14 bases between the two ends. The CDR3 length is 16 residues. Germline V gene data show CDR1 as KGHSY and CDR2 as FQNENV. The CDR3 DNA reads as TGTGCCAGCAGCCAAATAGCAGACGTAAGCTCCTACGAGCAGTACTTC. Translating gives CASSQIADVSSYEQYF.

This clone was found a few times. This chain connects TRBV5-1 to TRBJ2-7; 7 bases are shared with TRBD2. The junction had 10 bases not matched to a gene; V was cut back by 4 bases and J by 3 bases. Germline-derived CDR1 and CDR2 are SGHRS and YFSETQ. This CDR3 contains 15 residues. In DNA, the CDR3 is TGCGCCAGCAGCCCGGGGCTAGCGGCAAACTACGAGCAGTACTTC. It encodes CASSPGLAANYEQYF.

By sample fraction, this clone is medium-sized. The chain couples TRBV9 to TRBJ1-2, with D uncertain. The length of the CDR3 is 13 residues. Trimming removed 2 bases at V and 2 bases at J, with 7 bases between. The germline V gene has CDR1 SGDLS and CDR2 YYNGEE. CDR3 bases: TGTGCCAGCAGCGTGGACGGGAACTATGGCTACACCTTC. Encoded protein: CASSVDGNYGYTF.

This clone has more than one count but fewer than ten. The chain combines TRBV11-1 with TRBJ1-2; possibly TRBD1 for D (6 bases). The CDR3 spans 15 residues. V was clipped by 6 bases and J by 0 bases, with 14 bases between them. Germline lookup yields CDR1 SGHAT and CDR2 FQDESV (reference sequence). The CDR3 DNA sequence: TGTGCCAGCAGTTCGGACAGCACATCTAACTATGGCTACACCTTC. Residues: CASSSDSTSNYGYTF.

The chain employs TRBV15 and TRBJ1-1; 7 bases match TRBD1. Germline-derived CDR1 and CDR2 are LNHNV and YYDKDF (reference sequence). Unmatched junction bases numbered 5, after V lost 1 base and J lost 0 bases. The CDR3 is 16 residues long. The CDR3 here is CATSRGRQGLNTEAFF. The CDR3 coding sequence is TGTGCCACCAGCAGAGGACGACAGGGATTGAACACTGAAGCTTTCTTT.

V usage is TRBV7-6 and J usage is TRBJ2-5, with D unresolved. This CDR3 region has 11 residues. Germline V gene sequence: CDR1 SGHVS, CDR2 FNYEAQ. V was trimmed by 2 bases and J by 5 bases, leaving 3 bases between them. Written as DNA, the CDR3 is TGTGCCAGCAGCTTAATGGAGACCCAGTACTTC. It is translated as CASSLMETQYF.

V gene TRBV5-5 combines with J gene TRBJ2-2; TRBD1 is a possible D gene (6 bases). CDR1 and CDR2 (germline): SGHKS, YYEKEE (reference sequence). Trimming stripped 5 bases from V and 1 base from J, with 12 bases between. The CDR3 sequence is 15 residues long. Here the CDR3 DNA reads TGTGCCAGCAGTCCCCGGACAGAGAACACCGGGGAGCTGTTTTTT. Translated, it gives CASSPRTENTGELFF.